The next 17 T cell receptor beta chains were all read from a single sample in a study of cytomegalovirus exposure and HLA in healthy donors. PCR involved 60 Vbeta and 13 Jbeta primers. Using immunoSEQ multiplex PCR, the repertoire was profiled, and TCRdb retains in-frame clones only, with some absent. The repertoire includes roughly 120,000 clones, roughly four fifths of them detected once, and around 1.3% sits in the top ten. The sample was PBMCs. The receptors derive from a woman in her 30s in good health and CMV-seronegative.

The genes are TRBV7-2 and TRBJ2-1; TRBD2 matches at 10 bases. CDR3 length: 16 amino acids. V shed 3 bases, J shed 4 bases, and the junction held 6 bases outside the gene matches. The germline gives CDR1 SGHTA, CDR2 FQGNSA. CDR3 bases: TGTGCCAGCAGCTTTGTACGTAGCGGGGGGTACAATGAGCAGTTCTTC. It codes for CASSFVRSGGYNEQFF.

The chain is built from TRBV7-2 and TRBJ2-5, with D hard to call. Germline V gene sequence: CDR1 SGHTA, CDR2 FQGNSA. The V and J ends lost 2 bases and 0 bases respectively, with 7 bases between them. The CDR3 runs 14 residues. Here the CDR3 reads CASSLSVYQETQYF. The CDR3, as DNA: TGTGCCAGCAGCTTATCAGTCTACCAAGAGACCCAGTACTTC.

V gene TRBV28 combines with J gene TRBJ1-5, with 7 bases identical to TRBD1. Per germline, CDR1 MDHEN and CDR2 SYDVKM. This CDR3 region has 19 residues. V lost 6 bases, J lost 0 bases, and 17 bases stayed unmatched. The CDR3 region has the DNA TGTGCCAGCAGCCCTTCTCCTGGGGACAGCGGATATAGCAATCAGCCCCAGCATTTT. Its translation is CASSPSPGDSGYSNQPQHF.

J is TRBJ2-3 and V is TRBV6-1, with a tentative D call TRBD2 (6 bases). Germline V gene data show CDR1 as MNHNS and CDR2 as SASEGT. V was pared by 4 bases and J by 5 bases, with 13 bases between. This CDR3 is 14 amino acids long. DNA of the CDR3: TGTGCCAGCAGTGGGAGGGACGGTCGAGATACGCAGTATTTT. Its protein is CASSGRDGRDTQYF.

This clone showed up just once. The rearrangement uses TRBV5-1 and TRBJ2-7; TRBD2 matches 11 bases. CDR1 and CDR2 (germline): SGHRS, YFSETQ. V lost 0 bases and J lost 5; bases outside the gene matches: 7. CDR3 length: 16 amino acids. The chain's CDR3 is CASSLALAGGSNEQYF. The CDR3 nucleotides are TGCGCCAGCAGCTTGGCGCTAGCGGGAGGTAGCAACGAGCAGTACTTC.

This clone has a single count. The chain has TRBV6-5 and TRBJ2-3; the D gene is possibly TRBD2 (5 bases). V was trimmed by 5 bases and J by 0 bases, leaving 9 bases between them. Germline V gene data show CDR1 as MNHEY and CDR2 as SVGAGI. This CDR3 region has 14 residues. The DNA for the CDR3 is TGTGCCAGCAGTCCGCGGGCGAGCACAGATACGCAGTATTTT. Protein sequence: CASSPRASTDTQYF.

The chain employs TRBV7-8 and TRBJ1-3; D unclear. The length of the CDR3 is 16 residues. Trimming removed 0 bases at V and 2 bases at J, with 11 bases between. CDR1 SGHVS and CDR2 FQNEAQ come from the germline V gene. CDR3 nucleotides: TGTGCCAGCAGCTTAGCATACCCAGCGACTGGAAACACCATATATTTT. Its translation is CASSLAYPATGNTIYF. Using reference TRBV7-8 and TRBJ1-3 for the parts outside the CDR3, the full variable domain is GAGVSQSPRYKVAKRGQDVALRCDPISGHVSLFWYQQALGQGPEFLTYFQNEAQLDKSGLPSDRFFAERPEGSVSTLKIQRTQQEDSAVYLCASSLAYPATGNTIYFGEGSWLTVV.

DNA for the CDR3: TGTGCCAGCAGTGATTCCCTTACAGGGGGTGGCGATGGCTACACCTTC. It translates to CASSDSLTGGGDGYTF. The chain carries TRBV25-1 and TRBJ1-2; 8 bases agree with TRBD1. The CDR3 is made up of 16 amino acids. CDR1 and CDR2 (germline): MGHDK, SYGVNS. The V gene end was trimmed by 3 bases and the J gene end by 6 bases; junction bases not matched to a gene: 12.

The rearrangement joins TRBV4-3 to TRBJ2-7, with 13 bases that match TRBD2. CDR1 is LGHNA, CDR2 YSLEER, per germline. V lost 0 bases to trimming and J lost 9 bases; unmatched junction nucleotides: 11. The length of the CDR3 is 17 residues. The CDR3 DNA sequence: TGCGCCAGCAGCCAAGATGCCGGGACTAGCGGGATGTATGTGCAGTACTTC. Its protein product is CASSQDAGTSGMYVQYF.

The chain links TRBV6-1 to TRBJ1-2, with D hard to call. This CDR3 is 13 amino acids long. Trimming removed 6 bases from V and 7 bases from J, with 15 bases in between. Germline V gene lookup returns CDR1 MNHNS and CDR2 SASEGT. The chain's CDR3 is CASRDGPDTGYTF. For the CDR3, the DNA is TGTGCCAGCAGAGATGGGCCAGATACTGGCTACACCTTC.

This clone was detected a few times. This specimen includes other DNA sequences encoding the same CDR3. This chain links TRBV19 with TRBJ1-5, with a possible D match to TRBD1 (5 bases). The CDR3 covers 14 residues. CDR1 and CDR2 (germline): LNHDA, SQIVND (reference sequence). Trimming pared 3 bases from V and 0 bases from J, leaving 6 bases between. CDR3 sequence (DNA): TGTGCCAGTAGTATCAGGGATAGCAATCAGCCCCAGCATTTT. This sequence encodes CASSIRDSNQPQHF.

The chain couples TRBV7-2 to TRBJ1-2, with 11 bases matching TRBD1. Germline assignment: CDR1 SGHTA and CDR2 FQGNSA. There are 14 residues in the CDR3. Trimming took 3 bases from V and 8 from J; bases not matched to a gene: 5. The CDR3 DNA sequence: TGTGCCAGCAGCTTGGGACAGGGGGAGTCGGGCTACACCTTC. Translation gives CASSLGQGESGYTF.

The chain has TRBV28 and TRBJ2-2, with D possibly TRBD2 on 6 matching bases. Trimming cost V 3 bases and J 3 bases, with 17 bases left between them. Germline V gene lookup returns CDR1 MDHEN and CDR2 SYDVKM. This CDR3 is 17 amino acids long. This CDR3 reads CASSLSSSDLDTGELFF. The CDR3 nucleotides are TGTGCCAGCAGTTTGTCTTCTAGCGACCTAGACACCGGGGAGCTGTTTTTT.

In this sample, this clone turned up once. The chain has TRBV7-2 and TRBJ2-1; perhaps TRBD1 as D (5 bases). The CDR3 runs 12 residues. Trimming cost V 5 bases and J 9 bases, with 11 bases left between them. CDR1 SGHTA and CDR2 FQGNSA come from the germline V gene. CDR3 DNA sequence: TGTGCCAGCAGCCCCCAGGGCGTTGAGCAGTTCTTC. Its protein is CASSPQGVEQFF.

This chain joins TRBV7-8 and TRBJ2-3; the D gene is possibly TRBD2 (6 bases). The V end lost 6 bases, the J end lost 4 bases, and 23 bases lay between the germline ends. CDR1 and CDR2 from the germline V gene are SGHVS and FQNEAQ. The CDR3 contains 17 residues. This CDR3 is CASRTLGGAGRPDTQYF. DNA for the CDR3: TGTGCCAGCAGAACTCTGGGGGGTGCAGGGAGACCAGATACGCAGTATTTT.

This chain links TRBV30 with TRBJ2-6; the match to TRBD2 covers 7 bases. V was pared by 1 base and J by 4 bases, with 4 bases of the junction left unmatched. Germline CDR1 GTSNPN, CDR2 SVGIG (reference sequence). The CDR3 runs to 15 residues. DNA of the CDR3: TGTGCCTGGAGTGAATGGGGGGGAGGGGCCAACGTCCTGACTTTC. This gives the protein CAWSEWGGGANVLTF.

The V and J genes are TRBV6-5 and TRBJ2-7; TRBD1 aligns across 8 bases. Germline V gene sequence: CDR1 MNHEY, CDR2 SVGAGI. Unmatched junction bases numbered 6, after V lost 5 bases and J lost 3 bases. The length of the CDR3 is 14 residues. CDR3 region: CASSPGGEDYEQYF. The CDR3 region has the DNA TGTGCCAGCAGTCCAGGGGGCGAGGACTACGAGCAGTACTTC.